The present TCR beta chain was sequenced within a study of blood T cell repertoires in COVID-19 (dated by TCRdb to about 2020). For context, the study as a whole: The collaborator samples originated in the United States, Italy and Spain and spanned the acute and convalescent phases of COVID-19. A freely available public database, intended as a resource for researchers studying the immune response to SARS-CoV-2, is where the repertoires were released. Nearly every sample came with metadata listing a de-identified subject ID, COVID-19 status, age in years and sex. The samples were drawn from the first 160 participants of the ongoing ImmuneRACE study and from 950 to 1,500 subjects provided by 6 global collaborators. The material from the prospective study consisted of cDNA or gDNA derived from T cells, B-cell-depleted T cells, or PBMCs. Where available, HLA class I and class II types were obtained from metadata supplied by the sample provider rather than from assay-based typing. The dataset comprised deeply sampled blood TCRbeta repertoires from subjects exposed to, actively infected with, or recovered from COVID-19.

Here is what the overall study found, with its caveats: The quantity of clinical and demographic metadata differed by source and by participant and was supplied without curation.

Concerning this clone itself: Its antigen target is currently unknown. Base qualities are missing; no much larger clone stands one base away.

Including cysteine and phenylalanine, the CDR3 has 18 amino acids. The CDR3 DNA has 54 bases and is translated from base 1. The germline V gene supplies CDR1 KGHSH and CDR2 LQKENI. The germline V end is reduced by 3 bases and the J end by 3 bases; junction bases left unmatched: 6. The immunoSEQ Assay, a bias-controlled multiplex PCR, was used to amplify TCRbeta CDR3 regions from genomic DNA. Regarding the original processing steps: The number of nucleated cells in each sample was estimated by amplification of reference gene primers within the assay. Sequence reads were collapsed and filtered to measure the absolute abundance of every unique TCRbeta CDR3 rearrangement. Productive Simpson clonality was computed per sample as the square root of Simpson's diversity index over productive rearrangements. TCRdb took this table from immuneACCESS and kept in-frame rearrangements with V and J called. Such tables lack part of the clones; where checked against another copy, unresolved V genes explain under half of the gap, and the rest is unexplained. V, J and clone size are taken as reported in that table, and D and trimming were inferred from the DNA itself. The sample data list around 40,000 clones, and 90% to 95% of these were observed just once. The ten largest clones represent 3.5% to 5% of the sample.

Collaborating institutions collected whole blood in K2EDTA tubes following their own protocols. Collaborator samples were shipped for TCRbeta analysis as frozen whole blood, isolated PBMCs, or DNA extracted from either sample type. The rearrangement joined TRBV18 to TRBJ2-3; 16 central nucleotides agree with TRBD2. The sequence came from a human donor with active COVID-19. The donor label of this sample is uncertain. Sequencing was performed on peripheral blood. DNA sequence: TGTGCCAGCTCACCCCTACCGGGACTAGCGGGGGGGACAGATACGCAGTATTTT. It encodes CASSPLPGLAGGTDTQYF. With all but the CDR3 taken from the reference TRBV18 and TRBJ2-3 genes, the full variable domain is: NAGVMQNPRHLVRRRGQEARLRCSPMKGHSHVYWYRQLPEEGLKFMVYLQKENIIDESGMPKERFSAEFPKEGPSILRIQQVVRGDSAAYFCASSPLPGLAGGTDTQYFGPGTRLTVL.